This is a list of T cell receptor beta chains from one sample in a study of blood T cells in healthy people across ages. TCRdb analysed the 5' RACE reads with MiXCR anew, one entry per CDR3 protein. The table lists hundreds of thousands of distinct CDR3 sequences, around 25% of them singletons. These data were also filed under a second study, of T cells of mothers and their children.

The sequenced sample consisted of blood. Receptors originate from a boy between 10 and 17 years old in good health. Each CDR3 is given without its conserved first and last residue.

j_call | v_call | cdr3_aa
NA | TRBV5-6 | ASNPGTGLYEQY
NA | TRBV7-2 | ASSLEHRGKTQY
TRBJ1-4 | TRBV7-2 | ASSQNGPTNEKLF
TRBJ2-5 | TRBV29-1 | SVVGAGETQY
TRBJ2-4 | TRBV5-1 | ASSFSQGPQGIQY
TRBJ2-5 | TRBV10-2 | ASSEAPGEGMETQY
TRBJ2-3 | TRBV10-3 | AISEPRSTDTQY
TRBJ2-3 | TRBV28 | ASSFMSGRAVGTDTQY
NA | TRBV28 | ASGQLYLRVYEQY
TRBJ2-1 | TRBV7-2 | ASSLAITSGGNEQF
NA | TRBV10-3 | AINRPGGYEQY
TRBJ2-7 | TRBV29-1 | SVSGRQTYEQY
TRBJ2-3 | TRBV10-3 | AISELTGGGTDTQY
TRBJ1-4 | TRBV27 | ASSAREEREKLF
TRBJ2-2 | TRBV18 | ASNRDGTIGGELF
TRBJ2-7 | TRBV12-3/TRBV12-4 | ASSPGTSGRLSPWEQY
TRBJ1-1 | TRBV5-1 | ASSPLTAMNTEAF
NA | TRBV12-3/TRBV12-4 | ASSTLVDEQF
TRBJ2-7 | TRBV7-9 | ASSSVVTGYEQY
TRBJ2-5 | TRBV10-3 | AIKPGLAGQETQY
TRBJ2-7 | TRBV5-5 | ASSWGLAGVFDEQY
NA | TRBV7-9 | ASSSGLAHEQY
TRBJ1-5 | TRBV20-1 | SASDRAGMGNQPQH
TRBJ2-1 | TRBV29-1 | SLSAASGANEQF
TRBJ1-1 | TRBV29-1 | SAEGLNTEAF
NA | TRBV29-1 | SVEDPANEQF
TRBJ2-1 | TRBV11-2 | ASSFTPRGTSYNEQF
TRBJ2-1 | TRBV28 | ASGISYNEQF
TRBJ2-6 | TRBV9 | ASSVGTPGANVLT
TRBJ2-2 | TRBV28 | ASSVRQGANTGELF
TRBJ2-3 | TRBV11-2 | ASSPIARASGGGGTDTQY
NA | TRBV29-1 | SVDVGGYEQY
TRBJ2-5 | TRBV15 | ATSMTSGRGETQY
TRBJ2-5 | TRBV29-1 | SVAGTGSKETQY
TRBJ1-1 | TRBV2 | ASRRDRAISEAF
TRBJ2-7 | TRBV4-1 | ASSQGGGGRTYEQY
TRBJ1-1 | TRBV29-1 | SVYREFMNTEAF
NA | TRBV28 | ASQLARNYNEQF
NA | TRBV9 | ASSVTGASQETQY
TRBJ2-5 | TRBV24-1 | ATSDPRTLQETQY
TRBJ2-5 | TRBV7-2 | ASSLAGTTEP
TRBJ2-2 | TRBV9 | ASSGRQNTGELF
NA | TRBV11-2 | ASSFSGGPRETQY
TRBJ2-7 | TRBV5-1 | ASSPLAGQEYEQY